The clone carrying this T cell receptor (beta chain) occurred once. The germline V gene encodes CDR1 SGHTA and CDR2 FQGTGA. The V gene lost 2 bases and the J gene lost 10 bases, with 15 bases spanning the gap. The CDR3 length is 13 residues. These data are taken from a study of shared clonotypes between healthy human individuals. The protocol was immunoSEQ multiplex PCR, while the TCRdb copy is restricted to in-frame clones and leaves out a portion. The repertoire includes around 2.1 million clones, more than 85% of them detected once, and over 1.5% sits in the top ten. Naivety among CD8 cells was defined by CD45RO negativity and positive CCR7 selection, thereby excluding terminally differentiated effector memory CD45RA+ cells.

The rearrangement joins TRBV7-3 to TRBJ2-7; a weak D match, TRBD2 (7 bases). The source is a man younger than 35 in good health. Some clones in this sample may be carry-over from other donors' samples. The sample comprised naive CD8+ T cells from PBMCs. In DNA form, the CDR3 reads TGTGCCAGCAGCTTACCAGGGGAGGGGGATCAGTACTTC. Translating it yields CASSLPGEGDQYF. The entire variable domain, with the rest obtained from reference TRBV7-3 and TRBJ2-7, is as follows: GAGVSQTPSNKVTEKGKYVELRCDPISGHTALYWYRQSLGQGPEFLIYFQGTGAADDSGLPNDRFFAVRPEGSVSTLKIQRTERGDSAVYLCASSLPGEGDQYFGPGTRLTVT.